This TCR beta chain originates from a study of beta chain features in type 1 diabetes. What was sequenced were expressed TCRB transcripts, since all of the isolated RNA had been reverse transcribed. Data came from immunoSEQ multiplex PCR; TCRdb stores just in-frame clones and leaves some out. The sample holds 140,000 to 150,000 clones, about 10% seen once. Germline CDR1 LNHNV, CDR2 YYDKDF (reference sequence). The CDR3 loop spans 15 amino acids. V lost 4 bases and J lost 3; bases outside the gene matches: 9. The specimen was naive CD4+ T cells from blood. The rearrangement uses TRBV15 and TRBJ2-7, with 7 bases fitting TRBD1. The receptor was derived from a man younger than 30 in good health. The CDR3 nucleotides are TGTGCCACCAGCAAAACGACAGGGCGCTTCTACGAGCAGTACTTC. It specifies CATSKTTGRFYEQYF.